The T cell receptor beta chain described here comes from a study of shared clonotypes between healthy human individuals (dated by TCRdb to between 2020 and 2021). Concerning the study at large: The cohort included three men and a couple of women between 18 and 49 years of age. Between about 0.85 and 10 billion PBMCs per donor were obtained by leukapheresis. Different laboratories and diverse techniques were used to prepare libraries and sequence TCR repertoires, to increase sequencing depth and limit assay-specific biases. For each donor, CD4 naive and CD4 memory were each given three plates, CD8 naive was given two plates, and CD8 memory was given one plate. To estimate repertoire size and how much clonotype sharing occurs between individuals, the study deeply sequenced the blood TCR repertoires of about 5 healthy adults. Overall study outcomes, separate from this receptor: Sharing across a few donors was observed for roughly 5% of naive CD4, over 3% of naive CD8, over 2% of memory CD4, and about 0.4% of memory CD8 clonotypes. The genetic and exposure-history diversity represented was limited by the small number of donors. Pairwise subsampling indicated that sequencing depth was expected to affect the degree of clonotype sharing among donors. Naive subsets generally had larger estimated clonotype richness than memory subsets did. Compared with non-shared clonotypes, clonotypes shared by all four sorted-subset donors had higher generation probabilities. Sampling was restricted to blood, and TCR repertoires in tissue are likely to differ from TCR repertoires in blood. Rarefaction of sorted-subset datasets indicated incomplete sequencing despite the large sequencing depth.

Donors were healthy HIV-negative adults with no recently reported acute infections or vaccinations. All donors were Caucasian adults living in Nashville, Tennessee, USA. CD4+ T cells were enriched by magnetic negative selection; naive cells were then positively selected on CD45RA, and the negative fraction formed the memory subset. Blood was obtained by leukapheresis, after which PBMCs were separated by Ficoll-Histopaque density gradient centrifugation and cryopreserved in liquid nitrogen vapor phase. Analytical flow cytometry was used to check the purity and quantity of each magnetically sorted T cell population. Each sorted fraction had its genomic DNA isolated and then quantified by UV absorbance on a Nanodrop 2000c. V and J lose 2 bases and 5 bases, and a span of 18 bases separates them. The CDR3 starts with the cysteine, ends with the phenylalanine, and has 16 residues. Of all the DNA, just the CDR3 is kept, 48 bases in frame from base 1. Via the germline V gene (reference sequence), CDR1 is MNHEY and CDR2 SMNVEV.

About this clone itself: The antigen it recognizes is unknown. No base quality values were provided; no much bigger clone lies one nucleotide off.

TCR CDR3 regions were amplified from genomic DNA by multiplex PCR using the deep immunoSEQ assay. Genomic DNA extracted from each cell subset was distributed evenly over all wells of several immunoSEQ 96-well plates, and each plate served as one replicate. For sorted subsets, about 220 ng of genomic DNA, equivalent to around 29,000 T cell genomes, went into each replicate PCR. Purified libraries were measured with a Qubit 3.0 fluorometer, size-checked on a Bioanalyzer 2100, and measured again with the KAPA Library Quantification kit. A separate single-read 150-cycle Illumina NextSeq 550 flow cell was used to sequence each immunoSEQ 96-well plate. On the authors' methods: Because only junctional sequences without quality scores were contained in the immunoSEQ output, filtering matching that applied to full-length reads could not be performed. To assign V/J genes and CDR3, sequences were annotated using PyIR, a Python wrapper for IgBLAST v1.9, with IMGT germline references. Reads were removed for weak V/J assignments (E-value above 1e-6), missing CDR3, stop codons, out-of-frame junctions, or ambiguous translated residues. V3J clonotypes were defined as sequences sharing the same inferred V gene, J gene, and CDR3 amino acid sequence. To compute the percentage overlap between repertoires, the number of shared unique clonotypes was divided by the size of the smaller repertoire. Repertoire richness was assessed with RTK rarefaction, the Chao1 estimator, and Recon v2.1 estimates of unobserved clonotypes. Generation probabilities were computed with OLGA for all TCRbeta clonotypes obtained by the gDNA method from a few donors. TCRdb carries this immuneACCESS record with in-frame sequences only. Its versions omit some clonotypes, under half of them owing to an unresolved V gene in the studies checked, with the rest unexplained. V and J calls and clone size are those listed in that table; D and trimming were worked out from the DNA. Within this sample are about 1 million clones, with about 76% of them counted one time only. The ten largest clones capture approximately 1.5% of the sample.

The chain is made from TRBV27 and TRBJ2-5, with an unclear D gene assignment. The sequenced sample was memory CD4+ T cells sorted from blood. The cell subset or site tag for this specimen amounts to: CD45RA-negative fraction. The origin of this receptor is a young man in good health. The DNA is TGTGCCAGCAGTTTAACTGGAATTAGGGCAGGCGAGACCCAGTACTTC. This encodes CASSLTGIRAGETQYF.